Sequencing of this T cell receptor beta chain was carried out in a study of blood T cell repertoires in COVID-19. Study overall: Samples representing acute and convalescent COVID-19 were sourced from the United States, Italy and Spain. Sample material is recorded as cDNA or gDNA derived from T cells, B-cell-depleted T cells, or PBMCs.

The J segment lost 6 bases and the V segment lost 9 bases, leaving 9 bases of the junction unmatched. CDR1 is KGHDR, CDR2 SFDVKD, per germline. The CDR3 spans 14 residues. Profiling relied on immunoSEQ multiplex PCR, and the TCRdb table lists in-frame clones only, not all of them. The profile covers 100,000 to 150,000 clones, with roughly 86% appearing a single time and roughly 3.6% taken by the ten largest. This clone is a singleton in its sample. This receptor was taken from a woman aged 55-69 years with acute or convalescent COVID-19. The sample comprised peripheral blood. This chain connects TRBV24-1 to TRBJ1-2, with 10 nucleotides matching TRBD1. The CDR3 DNA reads as TGTGCCACCCGTGCCGGACAGGGGGTCGATGGCTACACCTTC. It translates to CATRAGQGVDGYTF.